This is a list of T cell receptor beta chains from one sample in a study of blood T cell repertoires in COVID-19. Here immunoSEQ multiplex PCR was the method, and the copy in TCRdb shows in-frame clones only, minus some. Of roughly 250,000 clones detected, roughly 90% appear once; the ten largest clones hold more than 10%. The sequencing sample was made of peripheral blood. The receptors originated from a woman aged 25 to 39 with COVID-19, enrolled during active disease. CDR3s include the opening cysteine and the closing phenylalanine or tryptophan. A D gene is named only where the DNA matches it firmly. Only part of the rows carry a size: once, few, many, or a class if the clone is expanded.

V gene	CDR3 length	clone size	D gene	J gene	CDR3 protein	CDR3 DNA
TRBV30	13	-	TRBD1	TRBJ1-2	CAWSRQGKYGYTF	TGTGCCTGGAGCCGACAGGGGAAGTATGGCTACACCTTC
TRBV27	16	-	-	TRBJ1-3	CASSPLLTGDRNTIYF	TGTGCCAGCAGTCCACTCCTGACGGGGGATCGGAACACCATATATTTT
TRBV7-9	16	-	-	TRBJ2-2	CASSRTRVANTGELFF	TGTGCCAGCAGCCGAACTCGGGTTGCAAACACCGGGGAGCTGTTTTTT
TRBV7-6	13	-	-	TRBJ2-7	CASSPTGFDEQYF	TGTGCCAGCAGCCCAACAGGGTTCGACGAGCAGTACTTC
TRBV11-2	18	-	TRBD1	TRBJ2-6	CASSPRQGPPPGANVLTF	TGTGCCAGCAGCCCTCGACAGGGTCCCCCTCCTGGGGCCAACGTCCTGACTTTC
TRBV6-4	13	-	-	TRBJ1-6	CASSDESNSPLHF	TGTGCCAGCAGTGACGAGAGTAATTCACCCCTCCACTTT
TRBV5-1	13	-	TRBD1	TRBJ2-7	CASSWGQTYEQYF	TGCGCCAGCAGCTGGGGACAGACCTACGAGCAGTACTTC
TRBV6-5	13	-	TRBD1	TRBJ1-2	CASNLGQSYGYTF	TGTGCCAGCAATTTGGGACAGAGCTATGGCTACACCTTC
TRBV29-1	15	-	TRBD1	TRBJ1-2	CSVETRTGENYGYTF	TGCAGCGTTGAAACCCGGACAGGGGAAAACTATGGCTACACCTTC
TRBV12-3/TRBV12-4	13	-	-	TRBJ2-5	CASSPRVQETQYF	TGTGCCAGCAGCCCCCGTGTACAAGAGACCCAGTACTTC
TRBV5-1	15	-	TRBD2	TRBJ2-5	CASTLTSGGFETQYF	TGCGCCAGCACCCTGACTAGCGGGGGGTTCGAGACCCAGTACTTC
TRBV3-1/TRBV3-2	14	-	TRBD2	TRBJ2-7	CASRSSGGGDEQYF	TGTGCCAGTCGTAGTAGCGGGGGCGGCGACGAGCAGTACTTC
TRBV18	15	-	-	TRBJ1-2	CASSRSKNGLYGYTF	TGTGCCAGCTCACGCTCAAAAAACGGACTCTATGGCTACACCTTC
TRBV19	13	-	-	TRBJ2-2	CASSRGNTGELFF	TGTGCCAGTAGCCGGGGAAACACCGGGGAGCTGTTTTTT
TRBV10-3	17	once	TRBD2	TRBJ2-1	CAISAGTSGGAYNEQFF	TGTGCCATCAGTGCGGGGACTAGCGGGGGGGCCTACAATGAGCAGTTCTTC
TRBV4-1	16	-	-	TRBJ2-2	CASTSLQGANTGELFF	TGCGCCAGCACAAGCTTACAGGGCGCGAACACCGGGGAGCTGTTTTTT
TRBV7-8	15	-	TRBD1	TRBJ2-3	CASSLGDRYTDTQYF	TGTGCCAGCAGCTTAGGGGACAGGTACACAGATACGCAGTATTTT
TRBV29-1	14	-	-	TRBJ2-7	CSVALTHMVDEQYF	TGCAGCGTTGCCCTAACCCATATGGTGGACGAGCAGTACTTC
TRBV11-2	14	-	TRBD1	TRBJ1-4	CASSLGQGGEKLFF	TGTGCCAGCAGCCTAGGACAGGGTGGGGAAAAACTGTTTTTT
TRBV20-1	11	few	TRBD1	TRBJ1-2	CSAKNQGDYTF	TGCAGTGCTAAAAACCAGGGGGACTACACCTTC
TRBV30	13	-	TRBD1	TRBJ1-4	CAWTTGNNEKLFF	TGTGCCTGGACGACAGGGAATAATGAAAAACTGTTTTTT
TRBV5-1	19	-	TRBD2	TRBJ2-3	CASSPLPQRLAGFTDTQYF	TGCGCCAGCAGCCCCCTCCCTCAGAGGCTAGCGGGGTTCACAGATACGCAGTATTTT
TRBV4-1	11	-	-	TRBJ2-2	CASEEAGELFF	TGCGCCAGCGAGGAAGCCGGGGAGCTGTTTTTT
TRBV4-1	15	-	-	TRBJ1-4	CASSPIDRRNEKLFF	TGCGCCAGCAGCCCCATAGACAGGCGTAATGAAAAACTGTTTTTT
TRBV7-2	17	-	TRBD1	TRBJ2-7	CASSLAAGQGASYEQYF	TGTGCCAGCAGCTTAGCGGCGGGACAGGGGGCCTCCTACGAGCAGTACTTC
TRBV5-1	13	-	-	TRBJ2-5	CASSFEGGETQYF	TGCGCCAGCAGCTTCGAGGGGGGGGAGACCCAGTACTTC
TRBV6-5	15	-	TRBD1	TRBJ1-2	CASSTGRGQYYGYTF	TGTGCCAGCAGTACAGGCAGGGGGCAATACTATGGCTACACCTTC
TRBV5-1	14	-	TRBD1	TRBJ2-7	CASSPGTGGDEQYF	TGCGCCAGCAGCCCCGGGACAGGGGGCGACGAGCAGTACTTC
TRBV29-1	12	-	TRBD1	TRBJ2-7	CSTRTGYGEQYF	TGCAGCACCCGGACAGGGTATGGCGAGCAGTACTTC
TRBV19	13	-	-	TRBJ1-1	CASSWGGNTEAFF	TGTGCCAGTAGTTGGGGGGGCAACACTGAAGCTTTCTTT
TRBV27	15	-	-	TRBJ1-2	CASRTSGGANYGYTF	TGTGCCAGCAGAACTAGCGGGGGAGCTAACTATGGCTACACCTTC
TRBV2	15	few	-	TRBJ1-1	CASSEASFPGMEAFF	TGTGCCAGCAGTGAAGCCTCCTTTCCGGGGATGGAAGCTTTCTTT
TRBV7-8	14	-	-	TRBJ2-5	CASSPWGGEETQYF	TGTGCCAGCAGCCCCTGGGGCGGGGAGGAGACCCAGTACTTC
TRBV29-1	13	-	TRBD1	TRBJ1-2	CSVGQGLGYGYTF	TGCAGCGTCGGACAGGGGTTAGGCTATGGCTACACCTTC
TRBV10-1	14	once	TRBD1	TRBJ1-5	CASSAGQVYQPQHF	TGCGCCAGCAGTGCGGGACAGGTCTATCAGCCCCAGCATTTT
TRBV5-6	14	-	TRBD1	TRBJ2-5	CASSPTGIQETQYF	TGTGCCAGCAGCCCGACAGGGATCCAAGAGACCCAGTACTTC
TRBV29-1	12	few	TRBD1	TRBJ1-3	CSVRDRGIAIYF	TGCAGCGTAAGGGACAGGGGTATCGCCATATATTTT